This is a list of T cell receptor beta chains from one sample in a study of blood T cell repertoires in COVID-19. TCRdb's table, derived via immunoSEQ multiplex PCR, lists solely in-frame clones and lacks some. There are 200,000 to 250,000 clones in the sample; 75% to 90% occur only once, and less than 3% lies in the top ten. Sequencing input: peripheral blood. These receptors were collected from a man aged 25-45 years with COVID-19, enrolled during active disease. Each CDR3 is given with its conserved first and last residue. D genes are given only for firm matches. Clone size is not always given. Where it is, it says once, few, many or a class for expanded clones.

d_call	cdr3_length	v_call	clone_size	j_call	cdr3_aa	cdr3_nt
-	14	TRBV27	-	TRBJ1-6	CASSLSKVRLPLHF	TGTGCCAGCAGTTTATCGAAAGTGAGGTTGCCCCTCCACTTT
TRBD1	14	TRBV19	-	TRBJ2-1	CASSPRTGDNEQFF	TGTGCCAGTAGCCCGAGGACAGGGGACAATGAGCAGTTCTTC
-	17	TRBV7-9	-	TRBJ1-3	CASSPGGGPTSGNTIYF	TGTGCCAGCAGCCCGGGGGGGGGCCCAACCTCTGGAAACACCATATATTTT
TRBD1	16	TRBV7-8	-	TRBJ1-6	CASSLGTGGSNSPLHF	TGTGCCAGCAGCTTAGGGACAGGGGGTTCTAATTCACCCCTCCACTTT
TRBD1	15	TRBV27	-	TRBJ1-2	CASSLLAGGANGYTF	TGTGCCAGCAGTTTATTGGCAGGGGGCGCGAATGGCTACACCTTC
-	14	TRBV19	-	TRBJ1-1	CASNTQGMNTEAFF	TGTGCCAGTAACACACAGGGTATGAACACTGAAGCTTTCTTT
-	14	TRBV27	-	TRBJ2-5	CASSPRLRQETQYF	TGTGCCAGCAGTCCTCGGTTGAGGCAAGAGACCCAGTACTTC
-	13	TRBV12-3/TRBV12-4	-	TRBJ1-1	CASRTQGRTEAFF	TGTGCCAGCAGGACGCAGGGGAGAACTGAAGCTTTCTTT
TRBD1	15	TRBV12-5	-	TRBJ1-4	CASGLATGMMGELFF	TGTGCTAGTGGTTTGGCGACAGGGATGATGGGTGAACTGTTTTTT
TRBD2	14	TRBV7-3	-	TRBJ2-5	CASSPGLALETQYF	TGTGCCAGCAGCCCCGGACTAGCTTTAGAGACCCAGTACTTC
-	15	TRBV3-1/TRBV3-2	-	TRBJ1-1	CASSQADRKFPEAFF	TGTGCCAGCAGCCAAGCGGACAGAAAGTTCCCTGAAGCTTTCTTT
TRBD1	14	TRBV7-3	-	TRBJ1-1	CASSQQGGRSEAFF	TGTGCCAGCAGTCAACAGGGGGGTCGATCTGAAGCTTTCTTT
TRBD2	17	TRBV7-3	-	TRBJ2-1	CASSLIPGGRSYNEQFF	TGTGCCAGCAGCCTCATCCCGGGAGGGCGGTCCTACAATGAGCAGTTCTTC
-	16	TRBV18	once	TRBJ2-1	CASSRQVIASYNEQFF	TGTGCCAGCTCACGACAGGTGATTGCCTCCTACAATGAGCAGTTCTTC
TRBD1	15	TRBV7-4	few	TRBJ1-5	CASSSPGQHNQPQHF	TGTGCCAGCAGCTCCCCGGGACAGCACAATCAGCCCCAGCATTTT
TRBD1	13	TRBV30	few	TRBJ1-2	CAWSRGTEYGYTF	TGTGCCTGGAGTCGGGGGACAGAATATGGCTACACCTTC
TRBD1	15	TRBV5-1	-	TRBJ1-2	CASSGTGQGAGGYTF	TGCGCCAGCAGCGGAACCGGACAGGGGGCCGGTGGCTACACCTTC
TRBD1	15	TRBV7-2	-	TRBJ1-1	CASSLVGGDRGPGFF	TGTGCCAGCAGCTTAGTGGGAGGGGACAGGGGGCCAGGGTTCTTT
-	16	TRBV7-9	-	TRBJ1-1	CASRDTTGALNTEAFF	TGTGCCAGCAGAGATACTACAGGAGCTTTGAACACTGAAGCTTTCTTT
-	15	TRBV5-4	-	TRBJ2-1	CASSSRDSYYNEQFF	TGTGCCAGCAGCTCCCGGGACTCCTATTACAATGAGCAGTTCTTC
TRBD2	17	TRBV5-8	-	TRBJ2-3	CASSAVPGLAATDTQYF	TGTGCCAGCAGCGCAGTTCCGGGACTAGCGGCTACAGATACGCAGTATTTT
TRBD1	14	TRBV19	-	TRBJ2-4	CASSQQGAKNIQYF	TGTGCCAGTAGTCAACAGGGGGCCAAAAACATTCAGTACTTC
-	14	TRBV5-1	-	TRBJ1-6	CASSLDREGSPLHF	TGCGCCAGCAGCTTGGACAGGGAGGGTTCACCCCTCCACTTT
-	12	TRBV29-1	-	TRBJ1-1	CSVGNRDTEAFF	TGCAGCGTCGGGAACAGGGACACTGAAGCTTTCTTT
TRBD2	16	TRBV4-2	-	TRBJ2-1	CASSQRPSGGAGEQFF	TGTGCCAGCAGCCAAAGGCCTAGCGGGGGGGCTGGTGAGCAGTTCTTC
TRBD1	15	TRBV19	-	TRBJ2-1	CASTQTGSSYNEQFF	TGTGCCAGTACCCAGACAGGGAGCTCCTACAATGAGCAGTTCTTC
-	13	TRBV5-5	-	TRBJ2-7	CASRLAGLPEQYF	TGTGCCAGCAGGCTCGCAGGACTGCCCGAGCAGTACTTC
-	14	TRBV5-6	-	TRBJ2-4	CASSSQDSSGIQYF	TGTGCCAGCAGCTCACAGGACAGTTCGGGCATTCAGTACTTC
-	15	TRBV5-1	-	TRBJ1-2	CASSAAPPPLQGYTF	TGCGCCAGCAGCGCCGCTCCGCCTCCCCTTCAGGGCTACACCTTC